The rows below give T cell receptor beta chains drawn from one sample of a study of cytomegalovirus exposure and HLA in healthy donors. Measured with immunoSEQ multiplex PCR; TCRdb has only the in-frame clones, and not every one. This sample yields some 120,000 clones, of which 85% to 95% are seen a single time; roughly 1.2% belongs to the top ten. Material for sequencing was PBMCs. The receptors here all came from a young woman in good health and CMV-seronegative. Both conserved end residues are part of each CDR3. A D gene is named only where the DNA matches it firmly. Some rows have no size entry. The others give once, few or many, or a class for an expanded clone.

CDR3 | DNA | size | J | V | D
CASRRTGGSSPLHF | TGTGCCAGCAGACGGACAGGGGGCAGTTCACCCCTCCACTTT | . | TRBJ1-6 | TRBV27 | TRBD1
CAWSDTHTRVFADTQYF | TGTGCCTGGAGTGACACCCACACTAGGGTCTTCGCAGATACGCAGTATTTT | . | TRBJ2-3 | TRBV30 | .
CASSQTPGTGVYNEQFF | TGCGCCAGCAGCCAGACTCCCGGGACAGGGGTCTACAATGAGCAGTTCTTC | once | TRBJ2-1 | TRBV10-1 | TRBD1
CASSLRERPNTGELFF | TGTGCCAGCAGCTTGAGAGAGAGGCCTAACACCGGGGAGCTGTTTTTT | . | TRBJ2-2 | TRBV7-2 | .
CASSRDRNEKLFF | TGTGCCAGCAGCCGGGACAGAAATGAAAAACTGTTTTTT | . | TRBJ1-4 | TRBV11-1 | TRBD1
CASRPGDPYEQYF | TGTGCCAGCAGGCCAGGGGATCCATACGAGCAGTACTTC | . | TRBJ2-7 | TRBV28 | .
CASSPRRGGSGETQYF | TGTGCCAGCAGCCCCCGTCGGGGGGGCTCAGGGGAGACCCAGTACTTC | . | TRBJ2-5 | TRBV9 | TRBD2
CASSLTGSVAEAFF | TGCGCCAGCAGCTTGACCGGGAGTGTGGCTGAAGCTTTCTTT | . | TRBJ1-1 | TRBV5-1 | .
CASSLTQGAYSPLHF | TGTGCCAGCAGCTTAACGCAGGGGGCCTATTCACCCCTCCACTTT | . | TRBJ1-6 | TRBV7-9 | TRBD1
CASSESLRKSEAFF | TGTGCCAGCAGTGAATCTCTGCGGAAGAGTGAAGCTTTCTTT | . | TRBJ1-1 | TRBV25-1 | .
CASSSFGSEAFF | TGTGCCAGCAGTTCCTTCGGGTCGGAAGCTTTCTTT | . | TRBJ1-1 | TRBV2 | .
CASSQTPPGTSAYEQYF | TGCGCCAGCAGCCAGACCCCCCCAGGGACTAGCGCCTACGAGCAGTACTTC | . | TRBJ2-7 | TRBV4-1 | TRBD2
CSSRVGGAKNIQYF | TGCAGCTCCCGGGTAGGGGGAGCCAAAAACATTCAGTACTTC | . | TRBJ2-4 | TRBV29-1 | .
CASKSGGNTEAFF | TGTGCCAGCAAGAGCGGCGGGAACACTGAAGCTTTCTTT | . | TRBJ1-1 | TRBV6-1 | .
CATSAGSLNQPQHF | TGTGCCACCTCGGCGGGATCCCTCAATCAGCCCCAGCATTTT | . | TRBJ1-5 | TRBV10-3 | .
CASSLGPLGETQYF | TGCGCCAGCAGCTTGGGTCCGCTAGGAGAGACCCAGTACTTC | once | TRBJ2-5 | TRBV5-1 | .
CASTPAGLRNEQFF | TGTGCCAGCACCCCCGCGGGTTTGCGCAATGAGCAGTTCTTC | . | TRBJ2-1 | TRBV6-6 | .
CASRRGGRVEGYTF | TGTGCCAGCAGACGTGGGGGGAGGGTGGAAGGCTACACCTTC | . | TRBJ1-2 | TRBV28 | .
CASSHGQAAYQETQYF | TGTGCCAGCAGCCACGGACAGGCCGCGTACCAAGAGACCCAGTACTTC | once | TRBJ2-5 | TRBV11-1 | TRBD1
CASSYRVSYNEQFF | TGTGCCAGCAGTTACAGGGTATCCTACAATGAGCAGTTCTTC | once | TRBJ2-1 | TRBV27 | .
CSGEQGKTEAFF | TGCAGCGGGGAACAGGGGAAGACTGAAGCTTTCTTT | . | TRBJ1-1 | TRBV29-1 | TRBD1
CASSLVMGPGQSPLHF | TGCGCCAGCAGCTTGGTGATGGGGCCCGGTCAATCACCCCTCCACTTT | . | TRBJ1-6 | TRBV5-1 | .
CASSLGLTRQANEKLFF | TGTGCCAGCAGCTTAGGTTTAACGCGCCAGGCGAATGAAAAACTGTTTTTT | . | TRBJ1-4 | TRBV7-9 | .
CASSATGGNYGYTF | TGTGCCAGTAGTGCGACTGGTGGTAACTATGGCTACACCTTC | once | TRBJ1-2 | TRBV19 | .
CASSLLTGGIAGANVLTF | TGTGCCAGCAGTTTATTGACAGGGGGCATAGCTGGGGCCAACGTCCTGACTTTC | . | TRBJ2-6 | TRBV27 | TRBD1
CASMRGRNEQYF | TGTGCCAGCATGAGGGGGCGCAACGAGCAGTACTTC | . | TRBJ2-7 | TRBV28 | TRBD1
CASSFAGGSYNEQFF | TGTGCCAGCAGCTTTGCGGGGGGCTCCTACAATGAGCAGTTCTTC | . | TRBJ2-1 | TRBV5-6 | TRBD2
CASSWGGRAWDTEAFF | TGTGCCAGCAGCTGGGGGGGCAGGGCTTGGGACACTGAAGCTTTCTTT | . | TRBJ1-1 | TRBV5-6 | .
CASSSRTGEDEQYF | TGCGCCAGCAGTTCCCGGACAGGGGAGGACGAGCAGTACTTC | . | TRBJ2-7 | TRBV5-1 | TRBD1
CASSNDAGAGTGELFF | TGTGCCAGTAGTAACGACGCGGGAGCAGGCACCGGGGAGCTGTTTTTT | . | TRBJ2-2 | TRBV19 | TRBD2
CASSADRGLSNQPQHF | TGTGCCAGCAGCGCGGACAGGGGATTGAGCAATCAGCCCCAGCATTTT | . | TRBJ1-5 | TRBV28 | TRBD1
CASSGGTRPGTQYF | TGTGCCAGCAGTGGGGGGACTCGCCCAGGTACGCAGTATTTT | few | TRBJ2-3 | TRBV2 | .
CASSLAGGEDTQYF | TGTGCCAGCAGCTTAGCGGGGGGTGAGGATACGCAGTATTTT | . | TRBJ2-3 | TRBV7-3 | TRBD2
CASSQGGFDEKLFF | TGCGCCAGCAGCCAAGGGGGCTTTGATGAAAAACTGTTTTTT | . | TRBJ1-4 | TRBV4-1 | .
CASSSSHGMSSYEQYF | TGTGCCAGCAGCTCAAGTCACGGGATGAGCTCCTACGAGCAGTACTTC | . | TRBJ2-7 | TRBV7-9 | .
CASSSGTGVKSGANVLTF | TGTGCCAGCAGCTCTGGGACAGGGGTGAAATCTGGGGCCAACGTCCTGACTTTC | . | TRBJ2-6 | TRBV11-2 | TRBD1
CASSQAPAGEANEQFF | TGTGCCAGCAGCCAAGCCCCAGCGGGAGAGGCTAATGAGCAGTTCTTC | . | TRBJ2-1 | TRBV4-2 | TRBD2
CASSLAGTVYEQYF | TGTGCCAGCAGTTTAGCCGGGACAGTCTACGAGCAGTACTTC | . | TRBJ2-7 | TRBV28 | TRBD1
CASSWEQDTEAFF | TGTGCCAGCAGTTGGGAACAGGATACTGAAGCTTTCTTT | . | TRBJ1-1 | TRBV6-4 | .
CASGLWGSNQPQHF | TGCGCCAGCGGGCTATGGGGCAGCAATCAGCCCCAGCATTTT | . | TRBJ1-5 | TRBV23-1 | .
CAEGNKETQYF | TGTGCCGAGGGAAACAAAGAGACCCAGTACTTC | . | TRBJ2-5 | TRBV2 | .
CASSYERDQTYEQYF | TGTGCCAGCAGTTACGAGCGGGACCAAACCTACGAGCAGTACTTC | few | TRBJ2-7 | TRBV6-5 | TRBD2